This T cell receptor (beta chain) was documented in a study of T cells in tuberculosis. The V and J ends lost 4 bases and 0 bases respectively, with 12 bases between them. Germline lookup yields CDR1 MNHEY and CDR2 SMNVEV (reference sequence). The length of the CDR3 is 15 residues. This table comes from immunoSEQ multiplex PCR, and its TCRdb copy is limited to in-frame clones, with some not included. The sample shows 28,000 or so clones, 90% of them seen only once. The TCR sequence derives from a donor aged 10-29 years with latent tuberculosis or without tuberculosis infection. The sequencing input was PBMCs. The chain uses TRBV27 and TRBJ1-1, with unresolved D. The DNA of the CDR3 is TGTGCCAGCAGTTGGGCAGGCCGCATGAACACTGAAGCTTTCTTT. It encodes CASSWAGRMNTEAFF.